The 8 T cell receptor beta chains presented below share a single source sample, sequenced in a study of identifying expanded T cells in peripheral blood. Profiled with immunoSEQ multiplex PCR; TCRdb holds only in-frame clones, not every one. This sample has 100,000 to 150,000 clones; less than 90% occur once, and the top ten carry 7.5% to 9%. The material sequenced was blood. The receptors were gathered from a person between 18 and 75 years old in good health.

The CDR3, as DNA: TGTGCCAGCAGCGTAAAGCGGGAGTGGGGCACAGATACGCAGTATTTT. This codes for CASSVKREWGTDTQYF. This chain joins TRBV7-8 and TRBJ2-3; TRBD2 matches 8 bases. Looked up from germline, CDR1 is SGHVS and CDR2 is FQNEAQ. The CDR3 contains 16 residues. J was trimmed by 1 base and V by 5 bases; bases with no gene match: 8.

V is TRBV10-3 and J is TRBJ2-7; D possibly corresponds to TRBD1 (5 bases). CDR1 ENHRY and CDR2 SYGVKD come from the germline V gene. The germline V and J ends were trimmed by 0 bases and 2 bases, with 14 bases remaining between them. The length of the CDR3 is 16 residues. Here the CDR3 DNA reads TGTGCCATCAGTGAGTCTTTACAGGCCCTAACCTACGAGCAGTACTTC. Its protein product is CAISESLQALTYEQYF.

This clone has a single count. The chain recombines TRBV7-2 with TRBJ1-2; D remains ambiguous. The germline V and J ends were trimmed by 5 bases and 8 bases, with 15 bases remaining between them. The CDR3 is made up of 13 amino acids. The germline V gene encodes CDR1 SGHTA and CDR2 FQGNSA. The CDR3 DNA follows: TGTGCCAGCAGCAGCCGGACGGGCGGGGGCTACACCTTC. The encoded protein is CASSSRTGGGYTF.

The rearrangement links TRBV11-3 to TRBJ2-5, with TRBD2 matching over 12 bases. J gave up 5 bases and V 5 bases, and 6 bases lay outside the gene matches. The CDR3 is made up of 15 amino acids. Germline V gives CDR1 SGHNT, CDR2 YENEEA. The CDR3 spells CASSHRLAGVETQYF. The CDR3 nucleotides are TGTGCCAGCAGCCATAGACTAGCGGGGGTGGAGACCCAGTACTTC.

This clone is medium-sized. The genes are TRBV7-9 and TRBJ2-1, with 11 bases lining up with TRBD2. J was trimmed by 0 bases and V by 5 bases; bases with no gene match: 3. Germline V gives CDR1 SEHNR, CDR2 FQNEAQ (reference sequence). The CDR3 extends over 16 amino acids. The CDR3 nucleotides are TGTGCCAGCAGCCCAACTAGCGGGGGCTCCTACAATGAGCAGTTCTTC. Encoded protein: CASSPTSGGSYNEQFF.

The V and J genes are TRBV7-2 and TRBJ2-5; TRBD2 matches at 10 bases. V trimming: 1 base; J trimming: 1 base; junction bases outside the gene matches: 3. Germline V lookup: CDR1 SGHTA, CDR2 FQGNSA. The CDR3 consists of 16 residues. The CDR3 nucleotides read TGTGCCAGCAGCTTAGGGGCTAGCGGGGGCCAAGAGACCCAGTACTTC. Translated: CASSLGASGGQETQYF. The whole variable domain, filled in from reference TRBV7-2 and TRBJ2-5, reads GAGVSQSPSNKVTEKGKDVELRCDPISGHTALYWYRQSLGQGLEFLIYFQGNSAPDKSGLPSDRFSAERTGGSVSTLTIQRTQQEDSAVYLCASSLGASGGQETQYFGPGTRLLVL.

CDR3: CASSLGQGTEAFF. CDR3 nucleotides: TGTGCCAGCAGCCTCGGACAGGGCACTGAAGCTTTCTTT. V usage is TRBV7-3 and J usage is TRBJ1-1, with TRBD1 matching 8 bases. Per the germline V gene, CDR1 is SGHTA and CDR2 is FQGTGA. The CDR3 is made up of 13 amino acids. J lost 4 bases, V lost 5 bases, and 3 bases had no gene match.

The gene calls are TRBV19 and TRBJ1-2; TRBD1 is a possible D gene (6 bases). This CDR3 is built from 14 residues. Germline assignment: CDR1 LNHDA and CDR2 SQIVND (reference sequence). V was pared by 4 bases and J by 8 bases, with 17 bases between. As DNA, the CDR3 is TGTGCCAGTAGTACGACCTGGGGGGCGACGGGCTACACCTTC. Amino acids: CASSTTWGATGYTF.